This T cell receptor (beta chain) came from a study of cytomegalovirus exposure and HLA in healthy donors. PCR amplification relied on 60 Vbeta primers (plus 13 Jbeta primers). As handled by the study authors: As a later analysis found, there were 70 million to 100 million unique TCR beta chains, of which some 10 million were shared. TCRdb's copy holds only in-frame clones and misses some; the assay was immunoSEQ multiplex PCR. That table gives V, J and clone size, and the DNA gave D and trimming. Its table records approximately 110,000 clones. Turning to this clone: Its antigen is undetermined.

The study's findings and limits: In vitro data verified three CMV-associated chains as specific for CMV antigens. The HLA-A and HLA-B alleles of most subjects were reportedly predicted accurately from TCR beta sequences.

This receptor was taken from a man aged 18 to 29 in good health and CMV-seronegative. Sequencing was done on a sample of PBMCs.

DNA for the CDR3: TGTGCCAGCAGCTTGTCGGGGATGAACACTGAAGCTTTCTTT. It yields the protein CASSLSGMNTEAFF. The V gene is TRBV7-2, the J gene TRBJ1-1; no firm D call. Germline V gene lookup returns CDR1 SGHTA and CDR2 FQGNSA. V lost 3 bases to trimming and J lost 0 bases, with 8 bases between them. The CDR3 spans 14 residues.